Following are 3 T cell receptor beta chains from one sample sequenced in a study of blood T cell repertoires in COVID-19 (dated by TCRdb to the early 2020s). The library was prepared using the immunoSEQ multiplex PCR assay. This immuneACCESS table, as held by TCRdb, lists in-frame sequences with V and J called but not all clones. Of the missing ones, under half trace to an unresolved V gene in checked studies; the others have no known cause. Counted in this sample were 70,000 or so clones; about 85% of them appeared once. The ten largest account for 3% to 5% of the sample. The sample was peripheral blood. The receptors were gathered from a man between 65 and 85 years old with active COVID-19.

The chain carries TRBV3-1 (or the pseudogene TRBV3-2) and TRBJ2-5; 10 bases map to TRBD2. This CDR3 spans 12 amino acids. CDR1 and CDR2 from the germline V gene are LGHDT and YNNKEL (reference sequence). Germline trimming cut 4 bases from V and 9 bases from J; bases unmatched to any gene: 2. The CDR3 DNA sequence: TGTGCCAGCAGCCTAGCGGGGGGCCCCCAGTACTTC. It yields the protein CASSLAGGPQYF.

The chain combines TRBV13 with TRBJ2-7; D is ambiguous. This CDR3 spans 14 amino acids. CDR1 and CDR2 (germline): PRHDT, FYEKMQ (reference sequence). Trimming removed 2 bases at V and 2 bases at J, with 10 bases between. The DNA for the CDR3 is TGTGCCAGCAGCTTACGGCAGGCCCCCTACGAGCAGTACTTC. Protein product: CASSLRQAPYEQYF.

The V call is TRBV7-2, the J call TRBJ1-1, with TRBD1 matching 8 bases. V was pared by 4 bases and J by 3 bases, with 4 bases of the junction left unmatched. Germline V gene lookup returns CDR1 SGHTA and CDR2 FQGNSA. This CDR3 has 14 amino acids. For the CDR3, the DNA is TGTGCCAGCAGCTCACAGGGGGGGTACACTGAAGCTTTCTTT. This encodes CASSSQGGYTEAFF.